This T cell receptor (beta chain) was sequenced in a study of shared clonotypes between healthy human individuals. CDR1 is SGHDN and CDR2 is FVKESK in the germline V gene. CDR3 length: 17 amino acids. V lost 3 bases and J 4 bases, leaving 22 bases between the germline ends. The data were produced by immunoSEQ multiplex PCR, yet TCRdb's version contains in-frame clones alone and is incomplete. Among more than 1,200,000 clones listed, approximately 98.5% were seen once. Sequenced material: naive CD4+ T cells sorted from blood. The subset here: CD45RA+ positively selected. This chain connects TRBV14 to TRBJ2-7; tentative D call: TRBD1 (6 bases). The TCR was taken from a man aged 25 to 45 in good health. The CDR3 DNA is TGTGCCAGCAGCCACAACAGGGCTCCACTCGGAATTTACGAGCAGTACTTC. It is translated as CASSHNRAPLGIYEQYF.